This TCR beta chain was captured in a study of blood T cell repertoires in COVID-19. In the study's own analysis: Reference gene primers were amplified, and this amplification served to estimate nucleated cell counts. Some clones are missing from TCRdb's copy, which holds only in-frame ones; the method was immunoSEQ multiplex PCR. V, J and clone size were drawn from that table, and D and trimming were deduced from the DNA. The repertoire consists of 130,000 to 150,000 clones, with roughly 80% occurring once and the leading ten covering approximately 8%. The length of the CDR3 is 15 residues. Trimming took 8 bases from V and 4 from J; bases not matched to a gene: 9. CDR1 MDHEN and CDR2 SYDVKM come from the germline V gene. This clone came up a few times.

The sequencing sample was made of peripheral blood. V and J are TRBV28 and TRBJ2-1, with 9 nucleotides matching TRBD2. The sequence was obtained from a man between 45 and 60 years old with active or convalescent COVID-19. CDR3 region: CASEAGGPVYNEQFF. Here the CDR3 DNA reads TGTGCCAGCGAGGCGGGAGGGCCGGTATACAATGAGCAGTTCTTC.